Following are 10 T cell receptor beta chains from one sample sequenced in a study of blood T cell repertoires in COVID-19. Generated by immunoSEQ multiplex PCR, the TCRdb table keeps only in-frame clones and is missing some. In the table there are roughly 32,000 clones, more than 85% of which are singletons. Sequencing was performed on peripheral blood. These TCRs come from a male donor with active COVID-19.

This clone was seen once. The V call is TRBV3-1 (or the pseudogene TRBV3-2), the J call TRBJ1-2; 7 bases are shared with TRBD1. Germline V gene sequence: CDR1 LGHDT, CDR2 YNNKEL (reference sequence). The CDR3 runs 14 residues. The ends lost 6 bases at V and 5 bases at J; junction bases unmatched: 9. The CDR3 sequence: CASSPTGAKYGYTF. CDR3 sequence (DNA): TGTGCCAGCAGTCCCACAGGGGCGAAGTATGGCTACACCTTC.

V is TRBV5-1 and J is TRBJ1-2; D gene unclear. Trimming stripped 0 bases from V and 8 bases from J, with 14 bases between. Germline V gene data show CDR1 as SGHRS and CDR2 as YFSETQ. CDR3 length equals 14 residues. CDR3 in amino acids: CASSLAPGSRGYTF. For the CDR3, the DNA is TGCGCCAGCAGCTTGGCCCCTGGCTCTAGAGGCTACACCTTC.

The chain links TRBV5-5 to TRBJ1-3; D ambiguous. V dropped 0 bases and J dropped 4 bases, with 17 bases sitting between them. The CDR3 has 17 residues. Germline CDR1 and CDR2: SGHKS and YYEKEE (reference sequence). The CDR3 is CASSLEGGSLWGNTIYF. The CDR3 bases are TGTGCCAGCAGCTTGGAGGGCGGGTCCTTATGGGGAAACACCATATATTTT.

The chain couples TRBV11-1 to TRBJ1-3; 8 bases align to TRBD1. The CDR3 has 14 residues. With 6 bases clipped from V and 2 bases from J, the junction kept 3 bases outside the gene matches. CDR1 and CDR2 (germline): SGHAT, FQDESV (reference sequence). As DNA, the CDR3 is TGTGCCAGCAGTGACAGGGGTACTGGAAACACCATATATTTT. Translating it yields CASSDRGTGNTIYF.

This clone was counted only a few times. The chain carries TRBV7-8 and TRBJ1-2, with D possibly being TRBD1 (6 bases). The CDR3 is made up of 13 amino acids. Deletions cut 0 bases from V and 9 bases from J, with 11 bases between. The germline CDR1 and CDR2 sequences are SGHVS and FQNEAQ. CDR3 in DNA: TGTGCCAGCAGCTTAGCCGGACAGTCCCGCTACACCTTC. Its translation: CASSLAGQSRYTF.

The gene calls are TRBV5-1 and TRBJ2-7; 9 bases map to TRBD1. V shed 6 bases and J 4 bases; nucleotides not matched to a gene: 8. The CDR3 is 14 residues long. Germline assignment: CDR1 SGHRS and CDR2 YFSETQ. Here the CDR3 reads CASTAQGAAYEQYF. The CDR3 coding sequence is TGCGCCAGCACGGCACAGGGGGCGGCTTACGAGCAGTACTTC. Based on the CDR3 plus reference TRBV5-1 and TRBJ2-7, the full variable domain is KAGVTQTPRYLIKTRGQQVTLSCSPISGHRSVSWYQQTPGQGLQFLFEYFSETQRNKGNFPGRFSGRQFSNSRSEMNVSTLELGDSALYLCASTAQGAAYEQYFGPGTRLTVT.

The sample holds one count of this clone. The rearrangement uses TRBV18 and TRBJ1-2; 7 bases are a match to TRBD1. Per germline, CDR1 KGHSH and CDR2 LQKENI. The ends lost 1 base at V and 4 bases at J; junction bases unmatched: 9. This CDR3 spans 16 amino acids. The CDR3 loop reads CASSPQATGRSYGYTF. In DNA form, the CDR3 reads TGTGCCAGCTCACCACAAGCGACAGGGAGGTCCTATGGCTACACCTTC.

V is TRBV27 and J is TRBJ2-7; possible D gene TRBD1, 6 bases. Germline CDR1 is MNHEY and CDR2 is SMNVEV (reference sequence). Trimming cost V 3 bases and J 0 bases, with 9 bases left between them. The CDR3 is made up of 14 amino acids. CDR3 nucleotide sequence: TGTGCCAGCAGTTTCGGACAGCACTCCTACGAGCAGTACTTC. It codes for CASSFGQHSYEQYF.

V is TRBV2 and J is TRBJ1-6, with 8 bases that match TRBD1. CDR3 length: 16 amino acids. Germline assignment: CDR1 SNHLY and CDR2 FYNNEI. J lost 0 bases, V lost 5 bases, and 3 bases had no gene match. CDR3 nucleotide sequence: TGTGCCAGCAGTCGACAGGGGAGCTCCTATAATTCACCCCTCCACTTT. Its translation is CASSRQGSSYNSPLHF. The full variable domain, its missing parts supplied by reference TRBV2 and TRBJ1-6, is EPEVTQTPSHQVTQMGQEVILRCVPISNHLYFYWYRQILGQKVEFLVSFYNNEISEKSEIFDDQFSVERPDGSNFTLKIRSTKLEDSAMYFCASSRQGSSYNSPLHFGNGTRLTVT.

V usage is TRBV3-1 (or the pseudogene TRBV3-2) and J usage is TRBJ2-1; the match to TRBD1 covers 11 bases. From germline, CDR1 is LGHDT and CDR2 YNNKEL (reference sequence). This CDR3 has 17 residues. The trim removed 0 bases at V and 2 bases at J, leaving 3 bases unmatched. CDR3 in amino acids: CASSQEMDRGPYNEQFF. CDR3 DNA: TGTGCCAGCAGCCAAGAAATGGACAGGGGGCCCTACAATGAGCAGTTCTTC.